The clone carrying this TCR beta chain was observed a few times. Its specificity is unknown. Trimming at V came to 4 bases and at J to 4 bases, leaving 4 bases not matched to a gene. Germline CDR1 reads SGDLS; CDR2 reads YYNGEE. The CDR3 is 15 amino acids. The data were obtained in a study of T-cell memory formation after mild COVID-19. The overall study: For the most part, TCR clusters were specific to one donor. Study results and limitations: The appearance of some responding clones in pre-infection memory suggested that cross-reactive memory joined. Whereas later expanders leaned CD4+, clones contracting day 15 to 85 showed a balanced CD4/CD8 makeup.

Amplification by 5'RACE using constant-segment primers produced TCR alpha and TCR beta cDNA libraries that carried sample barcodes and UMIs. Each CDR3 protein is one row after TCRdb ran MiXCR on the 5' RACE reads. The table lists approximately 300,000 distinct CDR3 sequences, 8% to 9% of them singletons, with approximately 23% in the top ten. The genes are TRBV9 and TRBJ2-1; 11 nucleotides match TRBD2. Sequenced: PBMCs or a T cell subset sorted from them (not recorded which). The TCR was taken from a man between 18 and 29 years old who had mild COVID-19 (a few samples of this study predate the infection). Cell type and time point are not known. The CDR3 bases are TGTGCCAGCAGCATTAGCGGGGGGGCGTACAATGAGCAGTTCTTC. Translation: CASSISGGAYNEQFF.